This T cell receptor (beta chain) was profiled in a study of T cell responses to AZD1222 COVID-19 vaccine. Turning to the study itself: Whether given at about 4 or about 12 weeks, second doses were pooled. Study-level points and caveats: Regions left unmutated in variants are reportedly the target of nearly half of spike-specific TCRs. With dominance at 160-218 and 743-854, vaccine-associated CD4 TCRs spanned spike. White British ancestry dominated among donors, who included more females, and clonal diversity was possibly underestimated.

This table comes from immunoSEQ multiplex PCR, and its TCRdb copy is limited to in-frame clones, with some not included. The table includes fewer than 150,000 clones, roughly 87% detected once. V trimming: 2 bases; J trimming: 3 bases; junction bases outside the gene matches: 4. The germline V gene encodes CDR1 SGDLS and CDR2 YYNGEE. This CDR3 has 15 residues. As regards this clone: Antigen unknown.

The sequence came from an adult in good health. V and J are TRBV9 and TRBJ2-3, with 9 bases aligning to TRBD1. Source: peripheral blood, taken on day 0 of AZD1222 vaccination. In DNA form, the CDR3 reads TGTGCCAGCAGCGTTCGGGACAGGGTAACAGATACGCAGTATTTT. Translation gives CASSVRDRVTDTQYF. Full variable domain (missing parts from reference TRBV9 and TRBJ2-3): DSGVTQTPKHLITATGQRVTLRCSPRSGDLSVYWYQQSLDQGLQFLIQYYNGEERAKGNILERFSAQQFPDLHSELNLSSLELGDSALYFCASSVRDRVTDTQYFGPGTRLTVL.